Below are 7 T cell receptor beta chains sequenced from a single sample in a study of cytotoxic CD8 clonotypes in ibrutinib-treated CLL. TCRdb's table, derived via immunoSEQ multiplex PCR, lists solely in-frame clones and lacks some. The sample yields roughly 36,000 clones, approximately 69% seen once. The sequences come from PBMCs, collected before ibrutinib treatment. All receptors come from a human donor with chronic lymphocytic leukemia.

This chain joins TRBV2 and TRBJ1-6; 9 bases fit TRBD1. J was trimmed by 10 bases and V by 6 bases; bases with no gene match: 10. The CDR3 has 15 residues. Germline loops: CDR1 SNHLY, CDR2 FYNNEI. The CDR3 region is CASRKQGALGSPLHF. The CDR3 bases are TGTGCCAGCAGGAAACAGGGGGCTCTGGGCTCACCCCTCCACTTT.

This chain uses TRBV27 with TRBJ1-1; TRBD1 aligns across 9 bases. The CDR3 length is 13 residues. With 6 bases clipped from V and 9 bases from J, the junction kept 8 bases outside the gene matches. The germline gives CDR1 MNHEY, CDR2 SMNVEV (reference sequence). As DNA, the CDR3 is TGTGCCAGCAGGAGAACAGGGGGCTATAAAGCTTTCTTT. It is translated as CASRRTGGYKAFF.

V and J are TRBV5-1 and TRBJ2-1; TRBD2 matches 8 bases. The CDR3 loop spans 16 amino acids. The J segment lost 1 base and the V segment lost 4 bases, leaving 7 bases of the junction unmatched. CDR1 and CDR2 from the germline V gene are SGHRS and YFSETQ. The CDR3: CASSTLAGLSYNEQFF. CDR3 coding DNA: TGCGCCAGCAGCACCCTAGCGGGTCTTTCCTACAATGAGCAGTTCTTC. Looking up the rest from reference TRBV5-1 and TRBJ2-1 gives the full variable domain: KAGVTQTPRYLIKTRGQQVTLSCSPISGHRSVSWYQQTPGQGLQFLFEYFSETQRNKGNFPGRFSGRQFSNSRSEMNVSTLELGDSALYLCASSTLAGLSYNEQFFGPGTRLTVL.

The J gene is TRBJ2-3, the V gene TRBV29-1, with 8 bases lining up with TRBD2. This CDR3 comprises 14 residues. The germline gives CDR1 SQVTM, CDR2 ANQGSEA. V lost 5 bases and J lost 1; bases outside the gene matches: 5. CDR3 region: CSVRPAGGTDTQYF. DNA for the CDR3: TGCAGCGTTCGACCAGCGGGGGGCACAGATACGCAGTATTTT.

V and J are TRBV6-5 and TRBJ1-2; D is perhaps TRBD1 (6 bases). V gave up 0 bases and J gave up 7 bases, with 15 bases separating them. CDR1 and CDR2 from the germline V gene are MNHEY and SVGAGI. There are 15 residues in the CDR3. The CDR3, as DNA: TGTGCCAGCAGTTACTCCATCACAGGGAGTCCTGGCTACACCTTC. It specifies CASSYSITGSPGYTF.

This chain uses TRBV9 with TRBJ2-7; a weak D match, TRBD1 (7 bases). Germline CDR1 reads SGDLS; CDR2 reads YYNGEE. V dropped 4 bases and J dropped 0 bases, with 14 bases sitting between them. The CDR3 is 15 residues long. CDR3 protein: CASSPGGSSSYEQYF. CDR3 nucleotides: TGTGCCAGCAGCCCAGGGGGGTCCAGCTCCTACGAGCAGTACTTC.

This chain uses TRBV7-2 with TRBJ2-3; D remains ambiguous. Trimming left V 5 bases short and J 2 bases short, with 14 bases between. From germline, CDR1 is SGHTA and CDR2 FQGNSA. This CDR3 is built from 15 residues. CDR3 amino acids: CASSPLGGFTDTQYF. For the CDR3, the DNA is TGTGCCAGCAGCCCCCTAGGCGGTTTCACAGATACGCAGTATTTT.